This T cell receptor beta chain originates from a study of blood T cell repertoires in COVID-19. Study background: The samples span acute and convalescent COVID-19 from the United States, Italy and Spain.

Methods used by the authors: How many nucleated cells were present was estimated from reference gene primer amplification. Using immunoSEQ multiplex PCR, the repertoire was profiled, and TCRdb retains in-frame clones only, with some absent. From that table come the V and J calls and clone size; the DNA was used to work out D and trimming. Among approximately 130,000 clones listed, roughly 81% were seen once. Sequenced: peripheral blood. The receptor was derived from a human donor in a cohort sampled during active COVID-19.

CDR3 DNA sequence: TGTGCCAGCAGCGTAGCCGAGGGCCGGGAGCTGTTTTTT. This codes for CASSVAEGRELFF. The rearrangement uses TRBV9 and TRBJ2-2; D possibly corresponds to TRBD2 (5 bases). The V gene lost 0 bases and the J gene lost 9 bases, with 9 bases spanning the gap. From germline, CDR1 is SGDLS and CDR2 YYNGEE. This CDR3 has 13 amino acids.